This paragraph covers one TCR beta chain sequence. What this receptor recognizes is not known. No much larger clonotype is one base removed from it; base qualities were not supplied. The sample comes from a study of control samples from healthy donors and cancer patients (dated by TCRdb to 2019 to 2021). Receptor amplification or capture employed the immunoSEQ multiplex PCR assay. TCRdb took this table from immuneACCESS and kept in-frame rearrangements with V and J called. Such tables lack part of the clones; where checked against another copy, unresolved V genes explain under half of the gap, and the rest is unexplained. Across this sample there are 75,000 to 90,000 clones, with around 86% seen only once. The ten biggest clones cover 20% to 25% of the sample. Sequencing was carried out using blood. The sequence derives from a man aged 30-40 years in good health.

The CDR3 is CASSLGNDGELFF. The sequenced DNA: TGCGCCAGCAGCTTGGGAAACGATGGGGAGCTGTTTTTT. Recombination linked TRBV5-1 to TRBJ2-2, with the identity of the D gene unclear. Taken from the germline V gene, the CDR1 and CDR2 loops are SGHRS and YFSETQ. The CDR3 measures 13 amino acids from cysteine to phenylalanine. The CDR3 DNA has 39 bases and is translated from base 1. The germline ends are 8 bases apart after V is trimmed by 0 bases and J by 8 bases.